Listed below are T cell receptor beta chains from one sample, sequenced in a study of shared clonotypes between healthy human individuals. The method was immunoSEQ multiplex PCR; TCRdb's version includes in-frame clones alone and lacks a portion of them. The sample holds some 1,100,000 clones; around three quarters are singletons and the top ten take more than 0.5%. Sequencing was carried out using memory CD4+ T cells from PBMCs. The receptors here all came from a man younger than 35 in good health. Some clones in this sample may be carry-over from other donors' samples. Each CDR3 is given with its conserved first and last residue. D genes are given only for firm matches. Clone sizes are given selectively: once, few, many, or a class where the clone is expanded.

J | D | V | size | CDR3 | DNA
TRBJ1-2 | NA | TRBV29-1 | once | CSVAPADYGYTF | TGCAGCGTTGCCCCTGCTGACTATGGCTACACCTTC
TRBJ1-5 | NA | TRBV2 | NA | CASSGRSGRPQHF | TGTGCCAGCAGTGGTCGTTCAGGGAGACCCCAGCATTTT
TRBJ1-2 | NA | TRBV6-6 | NA | CAIRRGDNYGYTF | TGTGCCATCCGCCGGGGAGATAACTATGGCTACACCTTC
TRBJ1-1 | NA | TRBV6-5 | few | CASSPGLFTEAFF | TGTGCCAGCAGCCCCGGGTTATTCACTGAAGCTTTCTTT
TRBJ2-7 | NA | TRBV9 | NA | CASSVGEVLGEQYF | TGTGCCAGCAGCGTAGGAGAGGTCCTGGGCGAGCAGTACTTC
TRBJ1-2 | NA | TRBV5-1 | few | CASSPDSNYGYTF | TGCGCCAGCAGCCCCGACAGCAACTATGGCTACACCTTC
TRBJ1-4 | NA | TRBV27 | few | CASTARGGATNEKLFF | TGTGCCAGCACGGCCAGGGGTGGTGCAACTAATGAAAAACTGTTTTTT
TRBJ1-2 | TRBD1 | TRBV10-3 | NA | CAISTTGGGYTF | TGTGCCATCAGTACTACAGGGGGCGGCTACACCTTC
TRBJ2-2 | NA | TRBV5-1 | NA | CASSLVVNSPGELFF | TGCGCCAGCAGCTTGGTAGTCAATTCGCCCGGGGAGCTGTTTTTT
TRBJ1-2 | NA | TRBV29-1 | NA | CSVEDMGGRGYTF | TGCAGCGTTGAAGATATGGGGGGGCGCGGCTACACCTTC
TRBJ2-7 | TRBD1 | TRBV4-1 | few | CASSQLNRGSYEQYF | TGCGCCAGCAGCCAGTTGAACAGGGGATCCTACGAGCAGTACTTC
TRBJ1-2 | NA | TRBV19 | NA | CASIESDIYCYTF | TGTGCCAGTATCGAGTCGGATATTTATTGCTACACCTTC
TRBJ1-4 | TRBD1 | TRBV5-1 | once | CASSIGTGSEKLFF | TGCGCCAGCAGCATAGGGACAGGGTCTGAAAAACTGTTTTTT
TRBJ2-5 | TRBD2 | TRBV4-1 | few | CASSQKSGLAGGGETQYF | TGCGCCAGCAGCCAAAAATCGGGACTAGCGGGAGGGGGAGAGACCCAGTACTTC
TRBJ2-2 | NA | TRBV6-5 | NA | CASRTPGHTGELFF | TGTGCCAGCAGAACTCCGGGACACACCGGGGAGCTGTTTTTT
TRBJ2-3 | TRBD2 | TRBV18 | once | CASSPSGRQDTQYF | TGTGCCAGCTCACCCAGCGGGAGGCAGGATACGCAGTATTTT
TRBJ2-2 | NA | TRBV6-5 | NA | CASVGSGNTGELFF | TGTGCCAGCGTTGGGTCGGGGAACACCGGGGAGCTGTTTTTT
TRBJ2-2 | NA | TRBV6-1 | NA | CASSEQGLITGELFF | TGTGCCAGCAGTGAACAGGGACTCATTACCGGGGAGCTGTTTTTT
TRBJ1-5 | NA | TRBV10-3 | NA | CAITRDINQPQHF | TGTGCCATCACTAGGGACATCAATCAGCCCCAGCATTTT
TRBJ2-5 | NA | TRBV5-5 | few | CASSFPEQETQYF | TGTGCCAGCAGCTTTCCGGAGCAAGAGACCCAGTACTTC
TRBJ2-7 | NA | TRBV6-1 | NA | CATGQAMGYEQYF | TGTGCCACCGGACAAGCAATGGGCTACGAGCAGTACTTC
TRBJ2-2 | NA | TRBV7-3 | NA | CASSPNTGELFF | TGTGCCAGCAGCCCGAACACCGGGGAGCTGTTTTTT
TRBJ2-7 | TRBD2 | TRBV7-2 | NA | CASSLGSGRAGEQYF | TGTGCCAGCAGCTTAGGATCCGGGAGGGCCGGAGAGCAGTACTTC
TRBJ2-3 | TRBD2 | TRBV18 | NA | CASSPTSSTDTQYF | TGTGCCAGCTCACCGACTAGCTCCACAGATACGCAGTATTTT
TRBJ2-3 | NA | TRBV10-3 | NA | CAIGTDTQYF | TGTGCCATCGGAACAGATACGCAGTATTTT
TRBJ1-1 | NA | TRBV5-4 | NA | CASSLYPGTEEAFF | TGTGCCAGCAGCTTGTACCCTGGGACGGAAGAAGCTTTCTTT
TRBJ1-5 | NA | TRBV7-8 | NA | CASGRSNQPQHF | TGTGCCAGCGGGCGGAGCAATCAGCCCCAGCATTTT
TRBJ2-1 | NA | TRBV28 | once | CASCTHRAGCNEQFF | TGTGCCAGCTGCACGCACAGGGCGGGTTGCAATGAGCAGTTCTTC
TRBJ2-2 | NA | TRBV12-5 | NA | CASGGSVVGELFF | TGTGCTAGTGGCGGATCAGTGGTCGGGGAGCTGTTTTTT
TRBJ2-1 | TRBD2 | TRBV11-2 | NA | CASSSRGAGGKYNEQFF | TGTGCCAGCAGCTCCCGCGGGGCGGGAGGGAAATACAATGAGCAGTTCTTC
TRBJ1-2 | NA | TRBV7-2 | NA | CASSSNDYGYTF | TGTGCCAGCAGCTCAAACGACTATGGCTACACCTTC
TRBJ2-1 | TRBD2 | TRBV7-9 | NA | CASSLAGGAGGGEQFF | TGTGCCAGCAGCTTAGCAGGTGGGGCGGGAGGGGGTGAGCAGTTCTTC
TRBJ1-1 | NA | TRBV5-1 | NA | CASSLGQSTEAFF | TGCGCCAGCAGCTTGGGACAGTCTACTGAAGCTTTCTTT
TRBJ2-3 | NA | TRBV14 | NA | CASKFSSTDTQYF | TGTGCCAGCAAATTTAGTAGCACAGATACGCAGTATTTT
TRBJ1-2 | NA | TRBV28 | NA | CASSFMRGNGYTF | TGTGCCAGCAGTTTTATGCGGGGAAATGGCTACACCTTC
TRBJ1-1 | NA | TRBV6-1 | once | CASSVFRGEAFF | TGTGCCAGCAGTGTCTTTCGGGGTGAAGCTTTCTTT
TRBJ1-5 | NA | TRBV27 | NA | CASSLSYSNQPQHF | TGTGCCAGCAGTTTAAGTTATAGCAATCAGCCCCAGCATTTT
TRBJ2-3 | TRBD2 | TRBV14 | NA | CASSQVDGLAGLDTQYF | TGTGCCAGCAGCCAAGTGGATGGTCTAGCGGGATTAGATACGCAGTATTTT
TRBJ1-1 | TRBD1 | TRBV28 | NA | CASSIQTGGFAAFF | TGTGCCAGCAGCATACAGACAGGGGGATTCGCGGCTTTCTTT
TRBJ2-3 | NA | TRBV28 | NA | CASSISADTQYF | TGTGCCAGCAGCATTAGTGCAGATACGCAGTATTTT
TRBJ1-1 | NA | TRBV7-9 | NA | CASTKDQGPAFF | TGTGCCAGCACCAAAGATCAGGGGCCCGCTTTCTTT
TRBJ1-2 | NA | TRBV6-5 | NA | CASRSISRGPNGYTF | TGTGCCAGCAGGTCGATTAGTCGGGGCCCGAATGGCTACACCTTC